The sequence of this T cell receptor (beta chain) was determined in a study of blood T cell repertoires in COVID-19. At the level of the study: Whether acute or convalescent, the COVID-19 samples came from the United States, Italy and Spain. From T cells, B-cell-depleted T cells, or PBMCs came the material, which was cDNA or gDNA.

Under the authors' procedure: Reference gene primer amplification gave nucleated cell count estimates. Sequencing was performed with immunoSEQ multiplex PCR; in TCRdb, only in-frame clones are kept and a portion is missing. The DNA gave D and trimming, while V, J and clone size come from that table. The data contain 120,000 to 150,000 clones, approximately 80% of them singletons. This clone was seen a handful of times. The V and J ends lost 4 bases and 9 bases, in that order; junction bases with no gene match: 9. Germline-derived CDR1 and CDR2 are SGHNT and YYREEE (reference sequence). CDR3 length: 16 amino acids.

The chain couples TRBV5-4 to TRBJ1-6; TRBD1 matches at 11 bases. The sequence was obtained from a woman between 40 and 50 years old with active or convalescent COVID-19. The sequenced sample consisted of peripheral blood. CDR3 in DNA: TGTGCCAGCAGCCCTGGACAGGGGGCGCAGAGTTCACCCCTCCACTTT. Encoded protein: CASSPGQGAQSSPLHF.